These 10 T cell receptor beta chains came from one sample sequenced in a study of regulatory T cells in long-lasting Graves disease. The time point here: newly diagnosed GD, antithyroid drugs for less than 3 months. Extracted RNA from PBMCs served as the source of the TCR library. Both iRepertoire HTBI primers and Arm-PCR of CDR3 regions were used to build the TCR beta libraries. Each CDR3 protein is one row after TCRdb ran MiXCR on the multiplex PCR reads. The sample has about 350,000 distinct CDR3 sequences; roughly 16% are singletons. These data were also reused for a study on T cells in Graves' hyperthyroidism and ophthalmopathy.

The source material was peripheral blood mononuclear cells (PBMCs), sampled at new diagnosis, from a patient treated with antithyroid drugs. The receptors shown here come from a woman between 18 and 29 years old with Graves disease.

The rearrangement joins TRBV11-2 to TRBJ2-7; 9 bases agree with TRBD2. Germline CDR1 is SGHAT and CDR2 is FQNNGV. With V trimmed by 5 bases and J by 6 bases, 2 bases remained unmatched. This CDR3 spans 12 amino acids. Here the CDR3 reads CASSKTSGEQYF. The CDR3 bases are TGTGCCAGCAGCAAGACTAGCGGCGAGCAGTACTTC.

The V gene is TRBV5-1, the J gene TRBJ2-2; D not resolved. Trimming took off 7 bases at V and 1 base at J, with 8 bases between the two ends. Germline V lookup: CDR1 SGHRS, CDR2 YFSETQ. The CDR3 consists of 13 residues. CDR3 region: CASSRQNTGELFF. The CDR3 DNA sequence: TGCGCCAGCTCAAGACAGAACACCGGGGAGCTGTTTTTT.

This clonotype has more than one count but fewer than ten. The chain employs TRBV4-1 and TRBJ2-1; 9 bases fit TRBD2. Germline-derived CDR1 and CDR2 are MGHRA and YSYEKL. The CDR3 covers 17 residues. V lost 1 base and J lost 3; bases outside the gene matches: 7. The CDR3 sequence is CASSQGRLAVFYNEQFF. For the CDR3, the DNA is TGCGCCAGCAGCCAAGGCCGACTAGCGGTTTTCTACAATGAGCAGTTCTTC.

This chain uses TRBV7-6 with TRBJ2-6, with TRBD1 matching 8 bases. V trimming: 2 bases; J trimming: 0 bases; junction bases outside the gene matches: 12. This CDR3 region has 20 residues. Looked up from germline, CDR1 is SGHVS and CDR2 is FNYEAQ. The CDR3 region is CASSLLAGGTGGSGANVLTF. As DNA, the CDR3 is TGTGCCAGCAGCTTATTGGCCGGCGGAACAGGGGGCTCTGGGGCCAACGTCCTGACTTTC.

This clonotype was observed many times. The chain joins TRBV20-1 to TRBJ2-7; 11 bases line up with TRBD2. The CDR3 is 16 amino acids. V dropped 3 bases and J dropped 1; count of bases not matched to a gene: 8. Germline CDR1 and CDR2: DFQATT and SNEGSKA (reference sequence). CDR3 DNA: TGCAGTGCTAGGGACCCGACTAGCGGGGCTTCCTACGAGCAGTACTTC. This encodes CSARDPTSGASYEQYF.

This clonotype was observed many times. This CDR3 is CASSERGHNEQFF. The CDR3 nucleotides read TGTGCCAGCAGCGAGCGAGGGCACAATGAGCAGTTCTTC. The V gene is TRBV7-9, the J gene TRBJ2-1, with D possibly being TRBD2 (5 bases). The CDR3 runs 13 residues. Germline CDR1 is SEHNR and CDR2 is FQNEAQ (reference sequence). V was cut by 5 bases and J by 5 bases, with 10 bases left in between.

The genes are TRBV5-1 and TRBJ2-1; D perhaps matches TRBD1 (5 bases). This CDR3 spans 15 amino acids. Germline assignment: CDR1 SGHRS and CDR2 YFSETQ. V dropped 2 bases and J dropped 4 bases, with 13 bases sitting between them. In DNA form, the CDR3 reads TGCGCCAGCAGCTTTCCTCGACAGAGTTACAATGAGCAGTTCTTC. This sequence encodes CASSFPRQSYNEQFF.

The chain links TRBV12-3 or TRBV12-4 to TRBJ2-5; TRBD1 matches 9 bases. This CDR3 has 16 residues. Trimming cost V 4 bases and J 4 bases; bases outside gene matches: 10. CDR3 in DNA: TGTGCCAGCAGTTCATCCACAGGGGGCCTCGGAGAGACCCAGTACTTC. This sequence encodes CASSSSTGGLGETQYF.

This clonotype was counted many times. The chain joins TRBV9 to TRBJ1-6, with a tentative D call TRBD1 (5 bases). CDR3 length: 15 residues. V lost 0 bases to trimming and J lost 8 bases, with 12 bases between them. Germline CDR1 and CDR2: SGDLS and YYNGEE. The CDR3 sequence: CASSVDEGRDSPLHF. CDR3 nucleotide sequence: TGTGCCAGCAGCGTAGATGAGGGGCGAGATTCACCCCTCCACTTT. The variable domain in full, with the rest retrieved from reference TRBV9 and TRBJ1-6, is DSGVTQTPKHLITATGQRVTLRCSPRSGDLSVYWYQQSLDQGLQFLIQYYNGEERAKGNILERFSAQQFPDLHSELNLSSLELGDSALYFCASSVDEGRDSPLHFGNGTRLTVT.

This clonotype was counted at least ten times. The V and J genes are TRBV24-1 and TRBJ2-1, with D perhaps TRBD1 (5 bases). V was clipped by 0 bases and J by 2 bases, with 7 bases between them. There are 15 residues in the CDR3. The germline V gene encodes CDR1 KGHDR and CDR2 SFDVKD. The CDR3 sequence: CATSDLDSPYNEQFF. The CDR3 DNA sequence: TGTGCCACCAGTGATTTGGACAGCCCCTACAATGAGCAGTTCTTC.